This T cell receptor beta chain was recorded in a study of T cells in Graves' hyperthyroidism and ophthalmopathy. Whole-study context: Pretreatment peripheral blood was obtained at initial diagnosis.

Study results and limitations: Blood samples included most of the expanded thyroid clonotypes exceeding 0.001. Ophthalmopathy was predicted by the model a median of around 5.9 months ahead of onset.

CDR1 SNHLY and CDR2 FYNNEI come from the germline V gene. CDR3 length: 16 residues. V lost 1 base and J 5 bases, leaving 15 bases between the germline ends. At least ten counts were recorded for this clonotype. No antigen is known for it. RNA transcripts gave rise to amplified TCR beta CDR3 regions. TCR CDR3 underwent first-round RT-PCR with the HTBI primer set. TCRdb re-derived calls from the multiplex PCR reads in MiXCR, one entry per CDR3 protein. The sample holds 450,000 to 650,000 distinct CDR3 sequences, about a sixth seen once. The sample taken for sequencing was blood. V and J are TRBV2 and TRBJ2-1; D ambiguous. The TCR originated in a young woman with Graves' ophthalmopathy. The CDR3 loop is CASSEEMLGRNNEQFF. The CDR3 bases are TGTGCCAGCAGTGAAGAGATGTTGGGTCGGAACAATGAGCAGTTCTTC. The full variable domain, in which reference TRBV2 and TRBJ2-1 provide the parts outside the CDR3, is EPEVTQTPSHQVTQMGQEVILRCVPISNHLYFYWYRQILGQKVEFLVSFYNNEISEKSEIFDDQFSVERPDGSNFTLKIRSTKLEDSAMYFCASSEEMLGRNNEQFFGPGTRLTVL.